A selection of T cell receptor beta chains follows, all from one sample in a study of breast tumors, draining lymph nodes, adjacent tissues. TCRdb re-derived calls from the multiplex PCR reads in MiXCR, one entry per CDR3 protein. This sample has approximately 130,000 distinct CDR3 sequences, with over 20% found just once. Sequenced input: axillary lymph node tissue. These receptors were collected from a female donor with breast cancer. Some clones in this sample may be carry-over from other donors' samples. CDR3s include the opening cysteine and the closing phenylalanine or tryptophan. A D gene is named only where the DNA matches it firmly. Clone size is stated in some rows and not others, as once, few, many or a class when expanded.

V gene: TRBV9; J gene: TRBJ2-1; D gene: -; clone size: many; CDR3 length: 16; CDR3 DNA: TGTGCCAGCAGCCTTCTGGGGAAGGGGGCGGAGGGTGAGCAGTTCTTC; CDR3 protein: CASSLLGKGAEGEQFF
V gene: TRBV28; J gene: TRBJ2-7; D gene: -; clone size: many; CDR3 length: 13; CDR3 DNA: TGTGCCAGCATAAGCGAGGGGATCTACGAGCAGTACTTC; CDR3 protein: CASISEGIYEQYF
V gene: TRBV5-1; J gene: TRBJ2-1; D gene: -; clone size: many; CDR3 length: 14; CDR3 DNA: TGCGCCAGCAGTTCGGCGGGACGGTACAATGAGCAGTTCTTC; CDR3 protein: CASSSAGRYNEQFF
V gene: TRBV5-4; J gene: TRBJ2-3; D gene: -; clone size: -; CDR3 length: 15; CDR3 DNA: TGTGCCAGCAGCTCTCCCAGCGGGAGCACAGATACGCAGTATTTT; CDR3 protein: CASSSPSGSTDTQYF
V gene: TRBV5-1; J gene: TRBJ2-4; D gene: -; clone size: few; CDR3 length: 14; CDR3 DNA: TGCGCCAGCAGCTCAGGACAGACTACCGGGATTCAGTACTTC; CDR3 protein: CASSSGQTTGIQYF
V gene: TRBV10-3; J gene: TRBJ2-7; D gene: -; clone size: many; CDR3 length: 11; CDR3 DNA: TGTGCCATCAGTTCAACCTACGAGCAGTACTTC; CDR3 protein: CAISSTYEQYF
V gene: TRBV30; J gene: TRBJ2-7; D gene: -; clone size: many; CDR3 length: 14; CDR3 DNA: TGTGCCTGGAGTGTACCTGGGAACTCCTACGAGCAGTACTTC; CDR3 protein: CAWSVPGNSYEQYF
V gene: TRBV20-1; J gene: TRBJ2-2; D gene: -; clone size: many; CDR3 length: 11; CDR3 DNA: TGCAGTGCTAGAGGCGGGAGGGAGCTGTTTTTT; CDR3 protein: CSARGGRELFF
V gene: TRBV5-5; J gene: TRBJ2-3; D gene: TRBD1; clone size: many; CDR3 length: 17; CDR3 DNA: TGTGCCAGCAGCTACAGATTAGGGGGCTCTAGCACAGATACGCAGTATTTT; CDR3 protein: CASSYRLGGSSTDTQYF
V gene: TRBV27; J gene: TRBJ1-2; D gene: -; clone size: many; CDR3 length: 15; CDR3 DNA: TGTGCCAGCATGGATTTGGAGGGCGGGATCTATGGCTACACCTTC; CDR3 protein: CASMDLEGGIYGYTF
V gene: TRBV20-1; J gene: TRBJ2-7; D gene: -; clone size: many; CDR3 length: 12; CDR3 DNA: TGCAGTGCTAGTTACGGGGGCTACGAGCAGTACTTC; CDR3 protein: CSASYGGYEQYF
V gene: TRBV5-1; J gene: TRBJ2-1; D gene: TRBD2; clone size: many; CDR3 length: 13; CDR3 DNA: TGCGCCAGCAGCTTTAGCGGGAGCGATGAGCAGTTCTTC; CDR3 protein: CASSFSGSDEQFF
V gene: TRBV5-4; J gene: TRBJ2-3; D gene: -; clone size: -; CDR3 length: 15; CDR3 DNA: TGTGCCAGCAGCCAACCACAGGGTCCAAAAGATACGCAGTATTTT; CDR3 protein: CASSQPQGPKDTQYF
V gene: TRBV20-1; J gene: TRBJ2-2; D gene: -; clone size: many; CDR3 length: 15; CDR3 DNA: TGCAGTGCTAGTCCAGGGAGCCTTAACACCGGGGAGCTGTTTTTT; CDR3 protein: CSASPGSLNTGELFF
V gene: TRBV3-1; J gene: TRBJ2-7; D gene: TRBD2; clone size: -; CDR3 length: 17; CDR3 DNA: TGTGCCAGCAGCCAAGAGGTACTAGCGGGAGGAACCTACGAGCAGTACTTC; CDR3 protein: CASSQEVLAGGTYEQYF
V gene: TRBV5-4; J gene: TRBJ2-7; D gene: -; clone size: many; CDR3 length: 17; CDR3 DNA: TGTGCCAGCAGCCCCTTCGCTTTGCGACAGTCGACCGCCGAGCAGTACTTC; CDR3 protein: CASSPFALRQSTAEQYF
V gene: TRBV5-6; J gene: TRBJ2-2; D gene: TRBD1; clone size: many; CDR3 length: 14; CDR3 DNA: TGTGCCAGCAGCGGGGACAGGGGTGGCGGGGAGCTGTTTTTT; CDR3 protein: CASSGDRGGGELFF
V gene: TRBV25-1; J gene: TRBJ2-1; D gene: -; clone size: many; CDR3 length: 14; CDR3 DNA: TGTGCCAGCAGTGAGCCGGGGGCGGGTAATGAGCAGTTCTTC; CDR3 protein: CASSEPGAGNEQFF
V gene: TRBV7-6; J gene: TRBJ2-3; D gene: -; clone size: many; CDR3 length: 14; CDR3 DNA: TGTGCCAGCAGCTTAGAGGGCAGCACAGATACGCAGTATTTT; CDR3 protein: CASSLEGSTDTQYF
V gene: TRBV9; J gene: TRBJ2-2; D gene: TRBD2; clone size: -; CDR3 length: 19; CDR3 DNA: TGTGCCAGCAGCGTAACGGGACTAGCGGGAGGGTCGGGAACCGGGGAGCTGTTTTTT; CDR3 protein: CASSVTGLAGGSGTGELFF
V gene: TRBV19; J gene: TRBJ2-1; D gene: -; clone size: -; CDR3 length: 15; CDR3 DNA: TGTGCCAGTAGTATAGCCGACAGGAAATACAATGAGCAGTTCTTC; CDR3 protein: CASSIADRKYNEQFF
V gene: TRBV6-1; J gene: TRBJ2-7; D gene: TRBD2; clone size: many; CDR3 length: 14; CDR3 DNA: TGTGCCAGCAGTGACGGACTAGGGCCTTGGGAGCAGTACTTC; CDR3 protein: CASSDGLGPWEQYF
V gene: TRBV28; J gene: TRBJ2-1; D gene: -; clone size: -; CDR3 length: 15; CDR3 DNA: TGTGCCAGCAGTTTACCCGGTGCGTTGGACAATGAGCAGTTCTTC; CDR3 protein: CASSLPGALDNEQFF
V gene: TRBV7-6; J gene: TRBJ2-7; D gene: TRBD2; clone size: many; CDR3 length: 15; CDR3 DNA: TGTGCCAGCAGCTCTGGACTAGCGGGAGTCTACGAGCAGTACTTC; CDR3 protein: CASSSGLAGVYEQYF
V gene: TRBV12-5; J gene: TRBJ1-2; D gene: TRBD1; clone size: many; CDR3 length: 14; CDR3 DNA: TGTGCTAGTGGACCCCCGGACAGGGTTTATGGCTACACCTTC; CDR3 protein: CASGPPDRVYGYTF
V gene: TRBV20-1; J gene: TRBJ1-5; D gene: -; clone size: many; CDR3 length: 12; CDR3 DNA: TGCAGTGCTAGGGGGTGGGATCAGCCCCAGCATTTT; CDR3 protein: CSARGWDQPQHF
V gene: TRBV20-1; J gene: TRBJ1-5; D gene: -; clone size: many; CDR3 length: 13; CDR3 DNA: TGCAGTGCTGGGGGGAAAGGCAATCAGCCCCAGCATTTT; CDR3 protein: CSAGGKGNQPQHF
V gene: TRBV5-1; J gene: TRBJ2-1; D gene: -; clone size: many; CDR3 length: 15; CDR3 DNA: TGCGCCAGCAGCTTGGTTTCGGTGGGAGGCCCGTCCCAGTTCTTC; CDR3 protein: CASSLVSVGGPSQFF
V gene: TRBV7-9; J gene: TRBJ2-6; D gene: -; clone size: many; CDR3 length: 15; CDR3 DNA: TGTGCCAGCCCAAACCGGGGGAGAGGGGCCAACGTCCTGACTTTC; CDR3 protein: CASPNRGRGANVLTF
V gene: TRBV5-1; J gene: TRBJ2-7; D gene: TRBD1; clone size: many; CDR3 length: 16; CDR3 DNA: TGCGCCAGCAGCTTGGCTACCGGGACAGTGGCCCACGAGCAGTACTTC; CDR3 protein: CASSLATGTVAHEQYF
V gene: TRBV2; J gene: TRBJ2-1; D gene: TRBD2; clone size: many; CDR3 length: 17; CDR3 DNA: TGTGCCAGCAGTAGGGACACCGGACTAGCGGTCTACAATGAGCAGTTCTTC; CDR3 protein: CASSRDTGLAVYNEQFF
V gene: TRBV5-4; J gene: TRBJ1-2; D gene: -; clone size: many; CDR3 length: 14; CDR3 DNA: TGTGCCAGCAGCTTGGGTTGGGGCGTCGGTGGCTACACCTTC; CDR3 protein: CASSLGWGVGGYTF